Listed below are T cell receptor beta chains from one sample, sequenced in a study of T cells in Graves' hyperthyroidism and ophthalmopathy. TCRdb independently ran MiXCR on the multiplex PCR reads; one entry per CDR3 protein. This table has a few hundred thousand distinct CDR3 sequences, roughly 13% appearing once. Source material: blood. All receptors come from a woman in her thirties with Graves' hyperthyroidism that later progressed to Graves' ophthalmopathy. CDR3s include the opening cysteine and the closing phenylalanine or tryptophan. Each record gives: J gene, clone size, V gene, CDR3 protein. The size field is filled for only some rows; it gives once, few, many or a size class.

TRBJ2-7	many	TRBV20-1	CSAPGLAGEYEQYF
TRBJ2-7	NA	TRBV12-5	CASGALGFSEQYF
TRBJ1-2	few	TRBV4-2	CASSQGDREGYTF
TRBJ1-1	few	TRBV29-1	CSGMGAEAFF
TRBJ1-5	many	TRBV12-3/TRBV12-4	CASSSRTENQPQHF
TRBJ1-6	NA	TRBV10-3	CAISESAGPLGNSPLHF
TRBJ2-1	NA	TRBV12-3/TRBV12-4	CASILRGGGYNEQFF
TRBJ2-3	many	TRBV28	CASSFFGGGLAGATDTQYF
TRBJ1-1	NA	TRBV9	CASSVLTGTEAFF
TRBJ1-4	many	TRBV15	CATRAGGTNEKLFF
TRBJ2-7	NA	TRBV5-1	CASSLEDRYEQYF
TRBJ2-7	many	TRBV5-1	CASSLSGGSSYEQYF
TRBJ1-3	many	TRBV29-1	CSVPSAGGNTIYF
TRBJ1-1	many	TRBV6-1	CASNPEQVYTEAFF
TRBJ2-7	many	TRBV11-2	CASSVSGNSYEQYF
TRBJ1-1	many	TRBV29-1	CSVGTGKDTEAFF
TRBJ2-7	NA	TRBV9	CASSVERDLSYEQYF
TRBJ2-6	NA	TRBV7-9	CASSLRVHTFVSGANVLTF
TRBJ2-3	few	TRBV7-8	CASSVREEGTDTQYF
TRBJ1-3	NA	TRBV5-5	CASSRASSGNTIYF
TRBJ1-1	many	TRBV30	CATPQWENTEAFF
TRBJ1-1	NA	TRBV27	CASSSGVTEAFF
TRBJ2-7	many	TRBV5-1	CASSFRTDSYEQYF
TRBJ2-7	many	TRBV18	CASSPLNEDYEQYF
TRBJ2-3	many	TRBV11-2	CASSLAMTDTQYF
TRBJ2-1	many	TRBV20-1	CSAATLREAYNEQFF
TRBJ2-2	NA	TRBV20-1	CSAQGTSNTGELFF
TRBJ2-1	NA	TRBV24-1	CATSDASGRDYNEQFF